This T cell receptor (beta chain) derives from a study of cytomegalovirus exposure and HLA in healthy donors. The study ran its PCR with 60 Vbeta and 13 Jbeta primers. Sequenced by immunoSEQ multiplex PCR; TCRdb stores in-frame clones only, minus some. This table has fewer than 150,000 clones, about 72% appearing once. As for the donors, each was a healthy bone marrow donor. Germline trimming cut 2 bases from V and 7 bases from J; bases unmatched to any gene: 6. CDR1 and CDR2 from the germline V gene are SEHNR and FQNEAQ (reference sequence). CDR3 length: 15 amino acids. This chain uses TRBV7-9 with TRBJ2-2; 8 nucleotides match TRBD2. Material: PBMCs. The receptor's source is a man aged 50 to 59 in good health and CMV-seropositive. CDR3 sequence: CASSLIRLAGGELFF. The CDR3 coding sequence is TGTGCCAGCAGCTTAATTCGGCTAGCGGGCGGGGAGCTGTTTTTT.